This T cell receptor (beta chain) was sequenced for a study of T-cell memory formation after mild COVID-19. Study summary: Most TCR clusters belonged to a single donor.

General study points: Some SARS-CoV-2-responding clones were already detected in memory before infection.

5'RACE with constant-segment primers built TCRalpha and TCRbeta cDNA libraries with UMIs. TCRdb reprocessed the 5' RACE reads with MiXCR, giving one entry per CDR3 protein. The sample has hundreds of thousands of distinct CDR3 sequences, about 20% seen once. This CDR3 spans 17 amino acids. CDR1 and CDR2 (germline): KGHDR, SFDVKD. V shed 1 base and J shed 0 bases, with 11 bases lying between them. This clonotype appeared a few times. Antigen unknown. The chain has TRBV24-1 and TRBJ2-2; D is undetermined. The TCR originated in an adult woman who had mild COVID-19 (a few samples of this study predate the infection). Cell type and time point are not known. Material for sequencing was PBMCs or a T cell subset sorted from them (not recorded which). The CDR3 DNA reads TGTGCCACCAGTGATTTTAAGGAAGACGCGAACACCGGGGAGCTGTTTTTT. This encodes CATSDFKEDANTGELFF.